The subject of this entry is one TCR beta chain. The V gene lost 7 bases and the J gene lost 0 bases, with 18 bases spanning the gap. This CDR3 has 16 residues. CDR1 is LNHDA, CDR2 SQIVND, per germline (reference sequence). The sample originates from a study of shared clonotypes between healthy human individuals. Study as a whole: CD4 naive cells filled three plates per donor, CD4 memory three, CD8 naive two and CD8 memory one.

Assay runs were performed at deep level. Method: immunoSEQ multiplex PCR; TCRdb's copy keeps in-frame clones and lacks some. The sample carries roughly 2.5 million clones, more than 90% recorded once. The V call is TRBV19, the J call TRBJ1-1, with a possible D match to TRBD1 (5 bases). The source material was naive CD4+ T cells sorted from blood. Stated subset: CD45RA+ positively selected. The sequence was obtained from a man aged 18 to 35 in good health. The CDR3 DNA reads as TGTGCCAGTACCTTGGTGCGTGGGGGGATGAACACTGAAGCTTTCTTT. This gives the protein CASTLVRGGMNTEAFF.